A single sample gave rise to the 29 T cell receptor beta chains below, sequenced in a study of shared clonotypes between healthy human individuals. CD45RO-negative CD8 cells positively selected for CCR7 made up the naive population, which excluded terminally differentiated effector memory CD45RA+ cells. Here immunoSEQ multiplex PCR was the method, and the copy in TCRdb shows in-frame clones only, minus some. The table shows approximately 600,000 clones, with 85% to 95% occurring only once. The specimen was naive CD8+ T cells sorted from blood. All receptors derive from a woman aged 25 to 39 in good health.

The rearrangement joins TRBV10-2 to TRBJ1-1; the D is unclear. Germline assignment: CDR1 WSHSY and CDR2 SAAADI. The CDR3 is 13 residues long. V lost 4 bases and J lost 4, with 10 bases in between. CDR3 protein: CASSVAAFTEAFF. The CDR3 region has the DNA TGCGCCAGCAGTGTAGCGGCGTTCACTGAAGCTTTCTTT.

In DNA, the CDR3 is TGTGCCAGCGCTCCAGGGGAAGCCTACGAGCAGTACTTC. It translates to CASAPGEAYEQYF. The chain recombines TRBV19 with TRBJ2-7, with a possible D match to TRBD1 (6 bases). The CDR3 is 13 residues long. The V gene's germline CDR1 is LNHDA and CDR2 SQIVND (reference sequence). V was pared by 9 bases and J by 2 bases, with 14 bases between.

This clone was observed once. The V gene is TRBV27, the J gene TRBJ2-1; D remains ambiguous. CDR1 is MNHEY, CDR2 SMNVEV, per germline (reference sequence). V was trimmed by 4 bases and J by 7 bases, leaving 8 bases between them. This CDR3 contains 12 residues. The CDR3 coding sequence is TGTGCCAGCAGTTGGGCCGGGAATGAGCAGTTCTTC. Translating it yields CASSWAGNEQFF.

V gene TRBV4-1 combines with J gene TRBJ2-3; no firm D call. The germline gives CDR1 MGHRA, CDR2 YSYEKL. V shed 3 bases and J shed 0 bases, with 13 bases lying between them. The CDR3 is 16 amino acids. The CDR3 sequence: CASSHWRQSSTDTQYF. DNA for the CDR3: TGCGCCAGCAGCCACTGGCGACAATCTAGCACAGATACGCAGTATTTT.

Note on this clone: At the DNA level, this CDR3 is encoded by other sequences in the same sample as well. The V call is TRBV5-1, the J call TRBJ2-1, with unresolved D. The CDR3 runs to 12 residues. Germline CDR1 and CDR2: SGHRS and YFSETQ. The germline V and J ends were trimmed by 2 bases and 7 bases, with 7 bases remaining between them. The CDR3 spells CASSFLGNEQFF. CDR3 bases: TGCGCCAGCAGCTTCCTAGGGAATGAGCAGTTCTTC. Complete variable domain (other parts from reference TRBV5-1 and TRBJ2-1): KAGVTQTPRYLIKTRGQQVTLSCSPISGHRSVSWYQQTPGQGLQFLFEYFSETQRNKGNFPGRFSGRQFSNSRSEMNVSTLELGDSALYLCASSFLGNEQFFGPGTRLTVL.

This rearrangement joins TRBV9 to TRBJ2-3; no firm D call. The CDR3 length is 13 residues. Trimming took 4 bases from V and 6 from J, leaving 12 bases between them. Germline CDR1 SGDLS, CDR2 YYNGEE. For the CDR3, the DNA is TGTGCCAGCAGCAAGGTCCAAGGGGATACGCAGTATTTT. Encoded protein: CASSKVQGDTQYF.

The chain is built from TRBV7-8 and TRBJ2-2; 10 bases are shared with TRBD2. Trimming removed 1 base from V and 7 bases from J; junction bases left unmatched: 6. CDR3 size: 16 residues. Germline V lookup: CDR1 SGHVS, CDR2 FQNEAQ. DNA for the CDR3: TGTGCCAGCAGCTTAGGTCCTAGCGGGAGTGTCGGGGAGCTGTTTTTT. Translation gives CASSLGPSGSVGELFF.

As DNA, the CDR3 is TGTGCCACCGAACCGGGACATCGGCGGCAGTTCTTC. It is translated as CATEPGHRRQFF. This chain joins TRBV28 and TRBJ2-1, with D possibly matching TRBD1 (6 bases). The CDR3 extends over 12 amino acids. The germline V and J ends were trimmed by 10 bases and 12 bases, with 19 bases remaining between them. Looked up from germline, CDR1 is MDHEN and CDR2 is SYDVKM.

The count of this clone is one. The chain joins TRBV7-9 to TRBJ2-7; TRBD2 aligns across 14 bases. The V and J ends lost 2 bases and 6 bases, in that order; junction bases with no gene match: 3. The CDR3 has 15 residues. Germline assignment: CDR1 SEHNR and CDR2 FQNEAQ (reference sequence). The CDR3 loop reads CASSLKGLAGVEQYF. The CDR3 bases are TGTGCCAGCAGCTTAAAGGGACTAGCGGGAGTCGAGCAGTACTTC. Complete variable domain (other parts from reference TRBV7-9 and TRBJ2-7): DTGVSQNPRHKITKRGQNVTFRCDPISEHNRLYWYRQTLGQGPEFLTYFQNEAQLEKSRLLSDRFSAERPKGSFSTLEIQRTEQGDSAMYLCASSLKGLAGVEQYFGPGTRLTVT.

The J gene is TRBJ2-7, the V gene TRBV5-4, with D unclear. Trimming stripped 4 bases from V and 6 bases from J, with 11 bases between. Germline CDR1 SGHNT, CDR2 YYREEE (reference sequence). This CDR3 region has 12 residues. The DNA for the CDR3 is TGTGCCAGCAGCGGCGGCACGGTCGAGCAGTACTTC. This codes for CASSGGTVEQYF.

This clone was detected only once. In DNA form, the CDR3 reads TGTGCCAGCAGTCTAGCCAACCCTGTGGAGCAGTTCTTC. Translating gives CASSLANPVEQFF. The chain is built from TRBV28 and TRBJ2-1, with D maybe TRBD2 (5 bases). Trimming pared 5 bases from V and 10 bases from J, leaving 15 bases between. Germline V gene lookup returns CDR1 MDHEN and CDR2 SYDVKM. The CDR3 runs 13 residues.

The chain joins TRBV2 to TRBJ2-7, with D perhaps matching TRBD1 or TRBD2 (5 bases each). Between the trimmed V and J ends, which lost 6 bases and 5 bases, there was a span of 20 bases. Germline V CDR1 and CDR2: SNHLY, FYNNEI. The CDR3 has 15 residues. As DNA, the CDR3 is TGTGCCAGCAGAAGAACGGGGCCCCTCGGCGACGAGCAGTACTTC. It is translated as CASRRTGPLGDEQYF.

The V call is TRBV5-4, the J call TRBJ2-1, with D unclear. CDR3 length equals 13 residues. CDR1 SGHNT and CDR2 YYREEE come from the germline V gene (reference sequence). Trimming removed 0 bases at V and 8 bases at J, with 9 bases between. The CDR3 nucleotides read TGTGCCAGCAGCTTGGCCGAGAATTATGAGCAGTTCTTC. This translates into CASSLAENYEQFF.

CDR3 residues: CASSPRRQNNEQFF. As DNA, the CDR3 is TGTGCCAGCAGCCCAAGGCGGCAGAACAATGAGCAGTTCTTC. This rearrangement joins TRBV9 to TRBJ2-1; no definite D call. V was clipped by 4 bases and J by 5 bases, with 13 bases between them. Germline V gives CDR1 SGDLS, CDR2 YYNGEE. This CDR3 spans 14 amino acids. The full variable domain, with the rest looked up from reference TRBV9 and TRBJ2-1, is DSGVTQTPKHLITATGQRVTLRCSPRSGDLSVYWYQQSLDQGLQFLIQYYNGEERAKGNILERFSAQQFPDLHSELNLSSLELGDSALYFCASSPRRQNNEQFFGPGTRLTVL.

CDR3 loop: CASSLGDSSEAFF. The CDR3 nucleotides are TGTGCCAGCAGCTTAGGGGACAGCTCTGAAGCTTTCTTT. The chain carries TRBV7-9 and TRBJ1-1; 7 bases line up with TRBD1. After removal of 1 base from V and 6 bases from J, the junction contained 2 bases not matched to a gene. The germline CDR1 and CDR2 sequences are SEHNR and FQNEAQ (reference sequence). The CDR3 has 13 amino acids.

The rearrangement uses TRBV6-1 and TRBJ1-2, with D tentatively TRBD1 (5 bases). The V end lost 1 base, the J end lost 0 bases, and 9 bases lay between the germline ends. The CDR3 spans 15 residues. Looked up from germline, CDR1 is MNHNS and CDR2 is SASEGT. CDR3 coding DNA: TGTGCCAGCAGTGAAGTCGACAGCTCTAACTATGGCTACACCTTC. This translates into CASSEVDSSNYGYTF.

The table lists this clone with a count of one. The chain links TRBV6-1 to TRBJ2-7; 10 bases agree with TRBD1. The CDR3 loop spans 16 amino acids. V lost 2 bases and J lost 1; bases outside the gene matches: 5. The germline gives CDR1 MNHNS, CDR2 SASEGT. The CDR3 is CASSEWGQGSSYEQYF. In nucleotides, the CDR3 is TGTGCCAGCAGTGAATGGGGACAGGGGAGTTCCTACGAGCAGTACTTC.

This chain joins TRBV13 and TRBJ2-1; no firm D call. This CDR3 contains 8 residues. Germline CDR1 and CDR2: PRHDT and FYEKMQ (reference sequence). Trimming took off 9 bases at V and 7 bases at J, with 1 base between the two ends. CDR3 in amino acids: CASNEQFF. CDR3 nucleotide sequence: TGTGCCAGTAATGAGCAGTTCTTC.

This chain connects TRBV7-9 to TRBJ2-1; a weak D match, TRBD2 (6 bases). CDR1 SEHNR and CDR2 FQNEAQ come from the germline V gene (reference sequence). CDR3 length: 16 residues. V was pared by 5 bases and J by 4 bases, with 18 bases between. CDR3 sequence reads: CASSPNMPSAYNEQFF. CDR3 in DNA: TGTGCCAGCAGCCCGAACATGCCTAGCGCGTACAATGAGCAGTTCTTC.

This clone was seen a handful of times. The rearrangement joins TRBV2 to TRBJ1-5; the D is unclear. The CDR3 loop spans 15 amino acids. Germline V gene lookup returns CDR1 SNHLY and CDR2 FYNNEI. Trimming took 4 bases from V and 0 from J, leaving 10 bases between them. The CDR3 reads CASSANFDSNQPQHF. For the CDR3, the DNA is TGTGCCAGCAGTGCAAACTTCGATAGCAATCAGCCCCAGCATTTT. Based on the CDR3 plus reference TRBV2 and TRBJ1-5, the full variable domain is EPEVTQTPSHQVTQMGQEVILRCVPISNHLYFYWYRQILGQKVEFLVSFYNNEISEKSEIFDDQFSVERPDGSNFTLKIRSTKLEDSAMYFCASSANFDSNQPQHFGDGTRLSIL.

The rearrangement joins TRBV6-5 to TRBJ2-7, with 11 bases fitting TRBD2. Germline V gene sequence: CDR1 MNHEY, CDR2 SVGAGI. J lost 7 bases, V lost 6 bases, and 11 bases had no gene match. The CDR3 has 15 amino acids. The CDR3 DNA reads TGTGCCAGCAGCCCGTATAGCGGGAGGGCCGAAGAGCAGTACTTC. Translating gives CASSPYSGRAEEQYF.

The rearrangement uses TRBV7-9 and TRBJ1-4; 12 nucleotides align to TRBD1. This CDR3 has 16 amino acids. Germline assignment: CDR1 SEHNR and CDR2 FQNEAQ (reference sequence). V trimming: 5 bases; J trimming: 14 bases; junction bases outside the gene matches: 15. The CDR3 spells CASSTPEGTGGGQLFF. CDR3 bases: TGTGCCAGCAGCACCCCGGAAGGGACAGGGGGCGGACAGCTGTTTTTT.

As DNA, the CDR3 is TGTGCCAGCAGCCATCCGGGGGAGACCCAGTACTTC. This encodes CASSHPGETQYF. This chain uses TRBV11-2 with TRBJ2-5; possible D gene TRBD2, 5 bases. The V end was cut by 5 bases, the J end by 5 bases, with 9 bases between. CDR1 is SGHAT and CDR2 is FQNNGV in the germline V gene. The CDR3 has 12 amino acids.

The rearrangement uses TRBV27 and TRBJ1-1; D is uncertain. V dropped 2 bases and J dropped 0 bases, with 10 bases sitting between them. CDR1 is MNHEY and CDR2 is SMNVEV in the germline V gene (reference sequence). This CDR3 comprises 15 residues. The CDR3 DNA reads TGTGCCAGCAGTTTAGACGTAGGAGTGAACACTGAAGCTTTCTTT. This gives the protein CASSLDVGVNTEAFF.

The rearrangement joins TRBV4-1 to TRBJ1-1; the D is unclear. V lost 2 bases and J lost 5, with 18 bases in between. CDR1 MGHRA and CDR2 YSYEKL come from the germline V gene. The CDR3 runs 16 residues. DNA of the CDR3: TGCGCCAGCAGCCAATTTCTTCTCAACATCGGAACTGAAGCTTTCTTT. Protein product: CASSQFLLNIGTEAFF.

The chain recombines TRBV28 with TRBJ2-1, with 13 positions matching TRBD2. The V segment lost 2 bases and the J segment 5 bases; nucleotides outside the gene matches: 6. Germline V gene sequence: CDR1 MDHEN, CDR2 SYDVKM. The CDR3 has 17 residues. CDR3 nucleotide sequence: TGTGCCAGCAGTTTAAGGACTAGCGGGAGTCTCGACAATGAGCAGTTCTTC. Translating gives CASSLRTSGSLDNEQFF.

CDR3 in amino acids: CASSYDYYNEQFF. CDR3 nucleotides: TGTGCCAGCAGTTACGACTACTACAATGAGCAGTTCTTC. This sequence joins TRBV27 and TRBJ2-1, with a tentative D call TRBD2 (5 bases). With 4 bases removed from V and 3 bases from J, the gap between germline ends came to 7 bases. Germline CDR1 reads MNHEY; CDR2 reads SMNVEV (reference sequence). The CDR3 totals 13 residues.

CDR3 sequence: CASSPLSWNEQFF. Here the CDR3 DNA reads TGTGCCAGCAGCCCCCTTAGCTGGAATGAGCAGTTCTTC. The chain has TRBV14 and TRBJ2-1, with D unresolved. The CDR3 is 13 residues long. Trimming removed 4 bases from V and 7 bases from J, with 11 bases in between. Germline lookup yields CDR1 SGHDN and CDR2 FVKESK.

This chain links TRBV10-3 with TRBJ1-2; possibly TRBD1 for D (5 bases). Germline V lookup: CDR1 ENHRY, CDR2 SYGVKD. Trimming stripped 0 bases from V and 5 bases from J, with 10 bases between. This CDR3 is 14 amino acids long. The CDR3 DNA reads TGTGCCATCAGTGAGTCGGGGGAAAGGTATGGCTACACCTTC. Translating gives CAISESGERYGYTF.